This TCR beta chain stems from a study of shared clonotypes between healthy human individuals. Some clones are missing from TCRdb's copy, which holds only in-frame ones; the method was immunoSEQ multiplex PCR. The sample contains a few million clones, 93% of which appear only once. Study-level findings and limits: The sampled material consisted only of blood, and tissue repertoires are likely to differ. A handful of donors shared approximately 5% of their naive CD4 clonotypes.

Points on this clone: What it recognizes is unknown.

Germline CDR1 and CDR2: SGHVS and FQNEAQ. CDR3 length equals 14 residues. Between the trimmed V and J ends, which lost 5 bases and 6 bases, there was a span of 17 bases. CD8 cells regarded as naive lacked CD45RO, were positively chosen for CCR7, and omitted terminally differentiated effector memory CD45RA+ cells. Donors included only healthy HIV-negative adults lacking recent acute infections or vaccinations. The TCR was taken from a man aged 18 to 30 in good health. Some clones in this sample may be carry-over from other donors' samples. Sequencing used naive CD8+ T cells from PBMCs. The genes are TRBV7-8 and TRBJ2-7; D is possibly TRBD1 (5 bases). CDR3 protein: CASSPDRGFGEQYF. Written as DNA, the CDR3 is TGTGCCAGCAGCCCTGACAGAGGCTTCGGCGAGCAGTACTTC.